These T cell receptor beta chains were read from a single sample in a study of T cell responses to AZD1222 COVID-19 vaccine. Produced via immunoSEQ multiplex PCR; TCRdb's table is partial and in-frame only. This table holds about 110,000 clones, roughly 90% found once. The source was peripheral blood, collected 28 days after the second AZD1222 dose. Receptors originate from an adult who received the AZD1222 COVID-19 vaccine. Each CDR3 is given with its conserved first and last residue. A D gene is named only where the DNA matches it firmly.

J gene: TRBJ1-4
V gene: TRBV18
D gene: .
CDR3 protein: CASSPPGRTSEKLFF
CDR3 DNA: TGTGCCAGCTCACCACCGGGTAGGACAAGCGAAAAACTGTTTTTT

J gene: TRBJ1-3
V gene: TRBV10-2
D gene: .
CDR3 protein: CASSGSSGNTIYF
CDR3 DNA: TGCGCCAGCAGTGGAAGCTCTGGAAACACCATATATTTT

J gene: TRBJ1-6
V gene: TRBV5-6
D gene: .
CDR3 protein: CASSPPGGARTNSPLHF
CDR3 DNA: TGTGCCAGCAGCCCACCGGGGGGGGCTCGGACAAATTCACCCCTCCACTTT

J gene: TRBJ1-1
V gene: TRBV6-6
D gene: .
CDR3 protein: CASSYSRLNTEAFF
CDR3 DNA: TGTGCCAGCAGTTACTCCCGGTTGAACACTGAAGCTTTCTTT

J gene: TRBJ2-2
V gene: TRBV27
D gene: TRBD2
CDR3 protein: CASRLGRGRPGELFF
CDR3 DNA: TGTGCCAGCAGGTTAGGGAGGGGACGGCCCGGGGAGCTGTTTTTT

J gene: TRBJ1-4
V gene: TRBV4-3
D gene: .
CDR3 protein: CASSQDGKAHEKLFF
CDR3 DNA: TGCGCCAGCAGCCAAGATGGCAAGGCCCATGAAAAACTGTTTTTT

J gene: TRBJ1-2
V gene: TRBV19
D gene: .
CDR3 protein: CASSISNYGYTF
CDR3 DNA: TGTGCCAGTAGTATTTCGAACTATGGCTACACCTTC

J gene: TRBJ1-3
V gene: TRBV9
D gene: .
CDR3 protein: CASSVEAGATGNTIYF
CDR3 DNA: TGTGCCAGCAGCGTAGAAGCAGGGGCGACGGGAAACACCATATATTTT

J gene: TRBJ2-7
V gene: TRBV19
D gene: TRBD1
CDR3 protein: CASSTDRVSYEQYF
CDR3 DNA: TGTGCCAGTAGTACGGACAGGGTTTCCTACGAGCAGTACTTC

J gene: TRBJ2-2
V gene: TRBV18
D gene: .
CDR3 protein: CASSTITGTGELFF
CDR3 DNA: TGTGCCAGCTCAACGATAACCGGGACCGGGGAGCTGTTTTTT

J gene: TRBJ2-2
V gene: TRBV3-1/TRBV3-2
D gene: TRBD1
CDR3 protein: CASSPQGANGELFF
CDR3 DNA: TGTGCCAGCAGCCCTCAGGGGGCAAACGGGGAGCTGTTTTTT

J gene: TRBJ2-2
V gene: TRBV7-3
D gene: TRBD1
CDR3 protein: CASSPQGGVLSGELFF
CDR3 DNA: TGTGCCAGCAGCCCTCAAGGGGGCGTCTTGTCCGGGGAGCTGTTTTTT

J gene: TRBJ2-2
V gene: TRBV7-2
D gene: .
CDR3 protein: CASSLEAKNTGELFF
CDR3 DNA: TGTGCCAGCAGTCTAGAGGCCAAGAACACCGGGGAGCTGTTTTTT

J gene: TRBJ2-7
V gene: TRBV30
D gene: TRBD2
CDR3 protein: CAWSVLGSTSVTYEQYF
CDR3 DNA: TGTGCCTGGAGTGTATTAGGGTCCACTAGCGTTACCTACGAGCAGTACTTC

J gene: TRBJ2-3
V gene: TRBV14
D gene: TRBD2
CDR3 protein: CASSQDQRGGTDTQYF
CDR3 DNA: TGTGCCAGCAGCCAAGATCAGCGGGGGGGCACAGATACGCAGTATTTT

J gene: TRBJ2-2
V gene: TRBV5-4
D gene: TRBD1
CDR3 protein: CASSPPHRGPNTGELFF
CDR3 DNA: TGTGCCAGCAGCCCCCCCCACAGGGGGCCTAACACCGGGGAGCTGTTTTTT

J gene: TRBJ2-3
V gene: TRBV5-6
D gene: .
CDR3 protein: CASSSGQWDYTDTQYF
CDR3 DNA: TGTGCCAGCAGCTCGGGACAGTGGGACTACACAGATACGCAGTATTTT

J gene: TRBJ1-1
V gene: TRBV6-6
D gene: .
CDR3 protein: CASSHGWRNTEAFF
CDR3 DNA: TGTGCCAGCAGCCACGGCTGGAGAAACACTGAAGCTTTCTTT